This TCR beta chain was profiled in a study of cytomegalovirus exposure and HLA in healthy donors. With 4 bases removed from V and 1 base from J, the gap between germline ends came to 9 bases. Germline V gene lookup returns CDR1 LNHDA and CDR2 SQIVND (reference sequence). The CDR3 consists of 14 residues. Assay: immunoSEQ multiplex PCR; the TCRdb copy retains only in-frame clones and omits some. This sample yields more than 45,000 clones, of which around 94% are seen a single time; around 2.3% belongs to the top ten. Sequencing was performed on PBMCs. This TCR was sampled from a man younger than 30 in good health and CMV-seronegative. The chain combines TRBV19 with TRBJ2-3, with a tentative D call TRBD1 (6 bases). The CDR3 region has the DNA TGTGCCAGTAGTACGGGACAACGCACAGATACGCAGTATTTT. Amino acid sequence: CASSTGQRTDTQYF.